This T cell receptor beta chain was retrieved from a study of cytomegalovirus exposure and HLA in healthy donors. The assay was immunoSEQ multiplex PCR, and TCRdb's table has in-frame clones only and misses some. Of 80,000 to 100,000 clones in the sample, around 90% were seen once. The TCR comes from a man younger than 45 in good health and CMV-seronegative. The sample comprised PBMCs.

The CDR3 DNA is TGTGCCAGCAGCCTGCTAAACCAGTACTTC. Its protein is CASSLLNQYF. The V and J genes are TRBV5-8 and TRBJ2-5; D unresolved. The CDR3 consists of 10 residues. Germline CDR1 is SGHTS and CDR2 is YDEGEE. The ends were cut back, 4 bases at V and 10 bases at J, with 8 bases in the middle.